One sample yielded the 15 T cell receptor beta chains listed below, sequenced in a study of spatial heterogeneity in lung cancer. TCRdb re-called the 5' RACE reads with MiXCR, one entry per CDR3 protein. The sample includes fewer than 15,000 distinct CDR3 sequences, about 5.1% of them seen just once. Stated time point: sample taken at primary tumor resection. No cell sorting; template was whole RNA from tumor, lung tissue or PBMC. The sequenced sample was lung tumor tissue, obtained at surgery. The receptor set was obtained from a human donor with early-stage non-small cell lung cancer.

This clonotype was seen ten or more times. With the library built for alpha chains, this beta chain is off target and its frequency is not meaningful. The chain uses TRBV6-1 and TRBJ1-5; no clear D gene. V lost 4 bases to trimming and J lost 11 bases, with 6 bases between them. CDR1 and CDR2 from the germline V gene are MNHNS and SASEGT. There are 10 residues in the CDR3. The CDR3 DNA reads TGTGCCAGCAGTGCCCGAACCCAGCATTTT. It specifies CASSARTQHF.

This clonotype was seen many times. As an off-target read in a library built for alpha chains, this beta chain has a frequency of little significance. The chain combines TRBV10-3 with TRBJ1-1; possible D gene TRBD1, 6 bases. The germline gives CDR1 ENHRY, CDR2 SYGVKD. V was cut by 3 bases and J by 4 bases, with 15 bases left in between. The CDR3 is 15 amino acids. The CDR3 protein is CAISDSTGSATEAFF. CDR3 DNA: TGTGCCATCAGTGACTCTACAGGGTCGGCCACTGAAGCTTTCTTT.

There are many counts of this clonotype. Since the library was made to target alpha chains, this beta chain is a stray read and its abundance is not meaningful. This sequence joins TRBV9 and TRBJ2-2; 7 bases are a match to TRBD2. V shed 3 bases, J shed 0 bases, and the junction held 5 bases outside the gene matches. Germline V gene data show CDR1 as SGDLS and CDR2 as YYNGEE. The CDR3 length is 16 residues. CDR3 sequence reads: CASSGPGLANTGELFF. CDR3 bases: TGTGCCAGCAGCGGACCCGGACTAGCGAACACCGGGGAGCTGTTTTTT.

This clonotype was detected many times. As an off-target read in a library built for alpha chains, this beta chain has a frequency of little significance. The rearrangement joins TRBV5-5 to TRBJ1-2; D gene unclear. Germline values: CDR1 SGHKS, CDR2 YYEKEE (reference sequence). With 0 bases removed from V and 2 bases from J, the gap between germline ends came to 14 bases. This CDR3 has 16 amino acids. The CDR3 sequence: CASSLDGEGLNYGYTF. Written as DNA, the CDR3 is TGTGCCAGCAGCTTGGATGGGGAGGGCCTAAACTATGGCTACACCTTC.

This clonotype was detected ten times or more. A library prepared for alpha chains yielded this beta chain as an off-target read; its size is of little meaning. The J gene is TRBJ1-1, the V gene TRBV12-3 or TRBV12-4; 7 positions match TRBD1. Trimming cost V 7 bases and J 2 bases; bases outside gene matches: 7. The CDR3 covers 14 residues. CDR3 residues: CASNIRGVNTEAFF. For the CDR3, the DNA is TGTGCCAGCAATATCAGGGGGGTTAACACTGAAGCTTTCTTT.

This clonotype was observed many times. This beta chain appears as a stray read in a library generated for alpha chains; its size is not informative. The chain is built from TRBV14 and TRBJ1-6, with 11 bases that match TRBD1. Trimming cost V 0 bases and J 3 bases; bases outside gene matches: 4. Germline loops: CDR1 SGHDN, CDR2 FVKESK. The CDR3 is 18 residues long. In nucleotides, the CDR3 is TGTGCCAGCAGCCAAGAGGGACAGGGGGGTATCTATAATTCACCCCTCCACTTT. Translation: CASSQEGQGGIYNSPLHF.

Details on this clonotype: It may be a read error: a sequence one base away is much more abundant. This beta chain was picked up by a library intended for alpha chains and is off target, so its count carries little meaning. This chain uses TRBV3-1 with TRBJ2-5; D unresolved. Germline V gene data show CDR1 as LGHDT and CDR2 as YNNKEL (reference sequence). The CDR3 consists of 15 residues. V was pared by 4 bases and J by 5 bases, with 17 bases between. This chain's CDR3 is CASSRNLGLGETQYF. CDR3 in DNA: TGTGCCAGCAGCCGAAACCTCGGGCTAGGTGAGACCCAGTACTTC.

This clonotype came up many times. This beta chain appears as a stray read in a library generated for alpha chains; its size is not informative. V gene TRBV20-1 combines with J gene TRBJ2-4, with TRBD2 identical over 11 bases. V trimming: 2 bases; J trimming: 3 bases; junction bases outside the gene matches: 6. The V gene's germline CDR1 is DFQATT and CDR2 SNEGSKA (reference sequence). The length of the CDR3 is 16 residues. Written as DNA, the CDR3 is TGCAGTGCTAGATTAGCGGGGGGGCCTGGCAAAAACATTCAGTACTTC. This translates into CSARLAGGPGKNIQYF.

This clonotype was seen at least ten times. Sequence at one end of the junction differs from germline and may be a read error. This beta chain is off target for a library built for alpha chains, so its abundance means little. J is TRBJ1-5 and V is TRBV7-2; D gene ambiguous. CDR1 SGHTA and CDR2 FQGNSA come from the germline V gene. The CDR3 extends over 13 amino acids. The CDR3 nucleotides read TGTGCCAGCAGCTTAGGACTGGTTCAGCGCCAGCATTTT. Translation: CASSLGLVQRQHF.

This clonotype was picked up many times. The size of this beta chain means little, since it is a stray read in a library made for alpha chains. The gene calls are TRBV11-2 and TRBJ1-2; maybe TRBD1 (5 bases). The V and J ends lost 4 bases and 8 bases respectively, with 17 bases between them. In germline, CDR1 is SGHAT, CDR2 FQNNGV. CDR3 length: 14 residues. CDR3 sequence (DNA): TGTGCCAGCAGCTCTTCGGACAAACGGGGAGGCTACACCTTC. The encoded protein is CASSSSDKRGGYTF.

About this clonotype itself: This beta chain turned up in a library designed for alpha chains; as an off-target read, its abundance says little. The chain links TRBV12-3 or TRBV12-4 to TRBJ2-5; 15 bases match TRBD2. V was pared by 5 bases and J by 3 bases, with 10 bases of the junction left unmatched. CDR3 length: 18 residues. CDR3 nucleotides: TGTGCCAGCAGTCGAGGACTAGCGGGGGGGACCCTGAAAGAGACCCAGTACTTC. Translation gives CASSRGLAGGTLKETQYF.

This clonotype occurred many times. The size of this beta chain means little, since it is a stray read in a library made for alpha chains. The CDR3 DNA reads TGTGCCAGCAGTGAATACCGTGGGTCACCCCTCCACTTT. It encodes CASSEYRGSPLHF. The genes are TRBV25-1 and TRBJ1-6; D call uncertain. Germline CDR1 MGHDK, CDR2 SYGVNS. Trimming stripped 0 bases from V and 10 bases from J, with 7 bases between. This CDR3 spans 13 amino acids.

Worth noting for this clonotype: With the library built for alpha chains, this beta chain is off target and its frequency is not meaningful. J is TRBJ2-2 and V is TRBV6-2 or TRBV6-3; 7 nucleotides agree with TRBD1. Germline CDR1 reads MNHEY; CDR2 reads SVGEGT. The length of the CDR3 is 14 residues. Trimming removed 6 bases from V and 7 bases from J; junction bases left unmatched: 8. CDR3 nucleotides: TGTGCCAGCAGACCCACAGGGGCTGGCGGGGAGCTGTTTTTT. This codes for CASRPTGAGGELFF.

This clonotype was observed many times. A library prepared for alpha chains yielded this beta chain as an off-target read; its size is of little meaning. The chain employs TRBV6-5 and TRBJ1-2, with D possibly matching TRBD1 (5 bases). The germline CDR1 and CDR2 sequences are MNHEY and SVGAGI. V shed 2 bases and J shed 2 bases, with 12 bases lying between them. This CDR3 is built from 15 residues. The CDR3 region is CASSYEGPTNYGYTF. DNA for the CDR3: TGTGCCAGCAGTTACGAGGGGCCCACGAACTATGGCTACACCTTC.

This clonotype was picked up many times. Because the library targeted alpha chains, this beta chain is an off-target read whose size means little. The chain combines TRBV5-1 with TRBJ2-5; no reliable D call. Looked up from germline, CDR1 is SGHRS and CDR2 is YFSETQ. Trimming took off 0 bases at V and 2 bases at J, with 2 bases between the two ends. The CDR3 is 12 amino acids. The CDR3 loop is CASSLGQETQYF. In nucleotides, the CDR3 is TGCGCCAGCAGCTTGGGGCAAGAGACCCAGTACTTC. Supplemented by reference TRBV5-1 and TRBJ2-5, the full variable domain reads KAGVTQTPRYLIKTRGQQVTLSCSPISGHRSVSWYQQTPGQGLQFLFEYFSETQRNKGNFPGRFSGRQFSNSRSEMNVSTLELGDSALYLCASSLGQETQYFGPGTRLLVL.